Sequencing of this TCR beta chain was carried out in a study of shared clonotypes between healthy human individuals. Study findings and constraints: Naive subsets generally exceeded memory subsets in estimated richness.

The protocol was immunoSEQ multiplex PCR, while the TCRdb copy is restricted to in-frame clones and leaves out a portion. This repertoire shows some 2,500,000 clones, approximately 93% found once; its top ten account for about 0.38%. The germline gives CDR1 KGHSH, CDR2 LQKENI. The CDR3 loop spans 15 amino acids. The V end was cut by 2 bases, the J end by 15 bases, with 22 bases between. With respect to this clone: Its specificity is unknown.

The chain recombines TRBV18 with TRBJ2-2; no definite D call. The clonotype originates from a man aged 18 to 35 in good health. Some clones in this sample may be carry-over from other donors' samples. Specimen: naive CD4+ T cells from PBMCs. Specified subset: CD45RA+ positively selected. CDR3 residues: CASSPTETNVRKLFF. CDR3 nucleotides: TGTGCCAGCTCACCAACGGAGACCAACGTCAGGAAATTGTTTTTT.